Sequencing of this TCR beta chain was carried out in a study of blood T cell repertoires in COVID-19. For the study at large: Specimens from acute and convalescent COVID-19 originated in the United States, Italy and Spain. Nucleic acid was either cDNA or gDNA, and it came from T cells, B-cell-depleted T cells, or PBMCs.

Assay used: immunoSEQ multiplex PCR; TCRdb lists only in-frame clones, some missing. Of fewer than 350,000 clones listed, 85% are singletons. This study enrolled people aged about 18 to 100 from about two dozen US geographic areas. Which cohort a participant joined came from the clinical history participants gave. Germline V gene data show CDR1 as MGHDK and CDR2 as SYGVNS. The CDR3 extends over 13 amino acids. V lost 4 bases and J lost 8; bases outside the gene matches: 5. What was sequenced was PBMCs or T cells enriched from blood (not recorded which). This TCR came from a woman in her fifties or sixties who had recovered from COVID-19. The chain joins TRBV25-1 to TRBJ2-1; 7 bases agree with TRBD2. CDR3 residues: CASSGREVDEQFF. As DNA, the CDR3 is TGTGCCAGCAGTGGCCGGGAGGTCGATGAGCAGTTCTTC.